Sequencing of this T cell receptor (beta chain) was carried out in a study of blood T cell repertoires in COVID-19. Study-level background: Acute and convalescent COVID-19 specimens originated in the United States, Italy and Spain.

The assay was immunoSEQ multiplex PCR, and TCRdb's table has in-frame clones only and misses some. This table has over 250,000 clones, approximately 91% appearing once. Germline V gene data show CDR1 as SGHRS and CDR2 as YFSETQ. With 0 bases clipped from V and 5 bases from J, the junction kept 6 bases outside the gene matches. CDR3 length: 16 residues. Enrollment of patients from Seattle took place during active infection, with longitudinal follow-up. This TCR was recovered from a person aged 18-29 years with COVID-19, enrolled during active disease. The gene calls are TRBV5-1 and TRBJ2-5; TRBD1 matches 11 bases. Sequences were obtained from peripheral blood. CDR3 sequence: CASSLVGQGAQETQYF. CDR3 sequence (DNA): TGCGCCAGCAGCTTGGTAGGACAGGGGGCTCAGGAGACCCAGTACTTC.